These T cell receptor beta chains were read from a single sample in a study of T cell responses to AZD1222 COVID-19 vaccine. Here immunoSEQ multiplex PCR was the method, and the copy in TCRdb shows in-frame clones only, minus some. The sample holds just over 65,000 clones; roughly 90% are singletons and the top ten take 17%. The sequences come from peripheral blood, collected on day 0 of AZD1222 vaccination. The receptors were sampled from an adult in good health. CDR3s include the opening cysteine and the closing phenylalanine or tryptophan. D genes are given only for firm matches. Size is stated for part of the rows, as once, few or many counts, or as a class when the clone is expanded.

V	J	D	size	DNA	CDR3
TRBV6-6	TRBJ1-5	.	.	TGTGCCAGCAGCCTAAATACAGGGCCTAGCAATCAGCCCCAGCATTTT	CASSLNTGPSNQPQHF
TRBV7-8	TRBJ2-1	TRBD2	.	TGTGCCAGCAGCCCTAGCGGGGGAATATACAATGAGCAGTTCTTC	CASSPSGGIYNEQFF
TRBV6-5	TRBJ1-6	.	.	TGTGCCAGCAGTTCCGACGGATTTTCACCCCTCCACTTT	CASSSDGFSPLHF
TRBV7-9	TRBJ1-1	.	.	TGTGCCAGCAGCCTAAGGGAGACTGAAGCTTTCTTT	CASSLRETEAFF
TRBV6-5	TRBJ1-4	.	.	TGTGCCAGCAGTTCTTACTCCGGTGCAACTAATGAAAAACTGTTTTTT	CASSSYSGATNEKLFF
TRBV6-2/TRBV6-3	TRBJ1-2	TRBD1	.	TGTGCCAGCAGTCGACAGGGCTCGGATGGCTACACCTTC	CASSRQGSDGYTF
TRBV20-1	TRBJ2-5	.	.	TGCAGTGGGACTATCCAAGAGACCCAGTACTTC	CSGTIQETQYF
TRBV5-1	TRBJ2-2	.	.	TGCGCCAGCAGCCCGGGAAACGGAGGGCCAGACACCGGGGAGCTGTTTTTT	CASSPGNGGPDTGELFF
TRBV5-4	TRBJ2-5	.	.	TGTGCCAGCAGCTTGCAAAAAAGGGGAATTGAGACCCAGTACTTC	CASSLQKRGIETQYF
TRBV7-6	TRBJ1-3	.	.	TGTGCCATCCCGACAGTATCTGGAAACACCATATATTTT	CAIPTVSGNTIYF
TRBV6-5	TRBJ1-1	.	.	TGTGCCAGCAGTTACTCTGGCAGTGACACTGAAGCTTTCTTT	CASSYSGSDTEAFF
TRBV7-2	TRBJ1-1	.	.	TGTGCCAGCATCCCGGACGTCGTGAACACTGAAGCTTTCTTT	CASIPDVVNTEAFF
TRBV28	TRBJ1-5	.	few	TGTGCCAGCAGTTTGGAAGGGGATCATCAGCCCCAGCATTTT	CASSLEGDHQPQHF
TRBV7-2	TRBJ1-1	.	.	TGTGCCAGCAGCTGGGACAAGAACACTGAAGCTTTCTTT	CASSWDKNTEAFF
TRBV19	TRBJ2-1	TRBD2	.	TGTGCCAGTAGGAGCGGGAGCCCCAGATACAATGAGCAGTTCTTC	CASRSGSPRYNEQFF
TRBV5-5	TRBJ1-1	.	.	TGTGCCAGCAGCTTTGGGGACACTGAAGCTTTCTTT	CASSFGDTEAFF
TRBV9	TRBJ1-3	.	.	TGTGCCAGCAGCACCACCGGGACTTCCCCTGGAAACACCATATATTTT	CASSTTGTSPGNTIYF
TRBV5-1	TRBJ2-7	.	.	TGCGCCAGCAGCTTGGGACAGCAACTCTACGAGCAGTACTTC	CASSLGQQLYEQYF
TRBV9	TRBJ2-1	.	.	TGTGCCAGCAGCCCTCGCTCCGACCTTTACAATGAGCAGTTCTTC	CASSPRSDLYNEQFF
TRBV7-3	TRBJ1-1	TRBD1	.	TGTGCCAGCAGCCCAAGGGGGCTGACAGGGGTGGGCTACACTGAAGCTTTCTTT	CASSPRGLTGVGYTEAFF
TRBV18	TRBJ2-3	.	.	TGTGCCAGCTCACCGACGCGAATGGACCGCACAGATACGCAGTATTTT	CASSPTRMDRTDTQYF
TRBV27	TRBJ1-2	TRBD1	once	TGTGCCAGCAGTTTATCTCCAGGGGGCTATGGCTACACCTTC	CASSLSPGGYGYTF
TRBV6-5	TRBJ1-1	.	.	TGTGCCAGCAGTAATAACGGCAAGAACACTGAAGCTTTCTTT	CASSNNGKNTEAFF
TRBV6-5	TRBJ1-6	TRBD1	.	TGTGCCAGCCGGACAGGGGGTAATTCACCCCTCCACTTT	CASRTGGNSPLHF
TRBV5-1	TRBJ1-2	.	.	TGCGCCAGCAGCTTGGCTTCGCAGGGCGGGGGATATGGCTACACCTTC	CASSLASQGGGYGYTF
TRBV4-1	TRBJ2-1	.	once	TGCGCCAGCAGCCAAGAGGTCAGGATCAATGAGCAGTTCTTC	CASSQEVRINEQFF
TRBV10-3	TRBJ1-5	.	.	TGTGCCATCAGTGCAGGCAATGCCCAGGCGGGTCAGCCCCAGCATTTT	CAISAGNAQAGQPQHF
TRBV11-3	TRBJ2-7	TRBD1	few	TGTGCCAGCAGCTTGGGACAGGGGGCATCCTACGAGCAGTACTTC	CASSLGQGASYEQYF
TRBV6-5	TRBJ1-2	.	.	TGTGCCAGCAGTTACTCTGGGGGGCCAGACTATGGCTACACCTTC	CASSYSGGPDYGYTF
TRBV2	TRBJ1-5	TRBD1	.	TGTGCCAGTCGGGACAGGGTTTTAGATCAGCCCCAGCATTTT	CASRDRVLDQPQHF
TRBV24-1	TRBJ1-5	TRBD1	.	TGTGCCACCAGTGACCGGACAGGGGCCTCCGCCCAGCATTTT	CATSDRTGASAQHF
TRBV7-9	TRBJ1-3	.	.	TGTGCCAGCAGCCCGGACACTTACCTCTCTGGAAACACCATATATTTT	CASSPDTYLSGNTIYF
TRBV3-1/TRBV3-2	TRBJ1-1	.	.	TGTGCCAGCAGCCAAGTGGGCGAGGAGGCTTTCTTT	CASSQVGEEAFF
TRBV9	TRBJ2-5	TRBD2	once	TGTGCCAGCTCGAGCGGGGGGGGCCAAGAGACCCAGTACTTC	CASSSGGGQETQYF
TRBV11-2	TRBJ2-5	TRBD1	.	TGTGCCAGCAGCTTGGGGACAGGGGTGACCCGGGAGACCCAGTACTTC	CASSLGTGVTRETQYF
TRBV28	TRBJ2-1	TRBD1	.	TGTGCCAGCAGCCGCGACAGGGAGTGGAATGAGCAGTTCTTC	CASSRDREWNEQFF
TRBV10-3	TRBJ1-1	.	.	TGTGCCATCAGTGATCGTTGGGGCACTGAAGCTTTCTTT	CAISDRWGTEAFF
TRBV19	TRBJ1-1	TRBD1	.	TGTGCCAGTACCGGGACAGGGGGTAACATGAACACTGAAGCTTTCTTT	CASTGTGGNMNTEAFF
TRBV4-1	TRBJ2-2	TRBD1	.	TGCGCCAGCAGCCGAGGACAGGGTTCCGGGGAGCTGTTTTTT	CASSRGQGSGELFF
TRBV18	TRBJ1-5	.	.	TGTGCCAGCTCGGAGACGGGACTTCAAAGTCAGCCCCAGCATTTT	CASSETGLQSQPQHF
TRBV7-9	TRBJ2-5	.	.	TGTGCCAGCAGCCTAATGGTCAGGGGTTACCAAGAGACCCAGTACTTC	CASSLMVRGYQETQYF
TRBV5-1	TRBJ2-1	TRBD2	.	TGCGCCAGCAGCACCGGGACTAGCGGGATAACCTACAATGAGCAGTTCTTC	CASSTGTSGITYNEQFF